The following is a TCR beta chain sequence with its context. Its antigen is currently not known. No much larger clone exists at a distance of one base, and base qualities are not known. The sample comes from a study of blood T cell repertoires in COVID-19 (dated by TCRdb to the early 2020s). Context from the whole study: Samples from collaborators originated in the United States, Italy and Spain and spanned both the acute and convalescent phases of COVID-19. The samples were drawn from two sources: the first 160 participants of the ongoing ImmuneRACE study, and about 1,300 subjects contributed by 6 global collaborators. A freely available public database, intended as a resource for researchers studying the immune response to SARS-CoV-2, is where the repertoires were released. Where available, HLA class I and class II types were obtained from metadata supplied by the sample provider rather than from assay-based typing. Subjects who had been exposed to COVID-19, were actively infected with it, or had recovered from it provided the deeply sampled blood TCRbeta repertoires that made up the dataset. A de-identified subject ID, COVID-19 status, age in years and sex were almost always included in the sample metadata. The prospective study material was composed of cDNA or gDNA derived from T cells, B-cell-depleted T cells, or PBMCs.

The paper as a whole reports these results and caveats: How much clinical and demographic metadata was included differed by source and by participant, and the metadata was provided uncurated.

TCRbeta CDR3 regions were amplified from genomic DNA using the immunoSEQ Assay, a bias-controlled multiplex PCR. The study's processing was this. Within the assay, amplification of reference gene primers was used to estimate how many nucleated cells each sample contained. To quantify the absolute abundance of each unique TCRbeta CDR3 rearrangement, sequence reads were collapsed and filtered. For each sample, productive Simpson clonality was calculated as the square root of Simpson's diversity index across productive rearrangements. TCRdb took this table from immuneACCESS and kept in-frame rearrangements with V and J called. Such tables lack part of the clones; where checked against another copy, unresolved V genes explain under half of the gap, and the rest is unexplained. V and J calls and clone size are given by that table; D and trimming were obtained from the DNA. The sample table holds approximately 230,000 clones, of which around 88% were seen once. The ten largest clones capture over 1.1% of the sample.

The collaborating institutions used their own protocols to collect whole blood in K2EDTA tubes. For TCRbeta analysis, collaborators shipped samples as frozen whole blood, isolated PBMCs, or DNA extracted from either of those sample types. The V end gives up 3 bases and the J end 2 bases, leaving 5 bases in the junction not matched to a gene. The CDR3 holds 16 amino acids from the cysteine to the phenylalanine. Solely the CDR3 DNA is kept, with 48 bases framed from the first base. From the germline V gene, CDR1 is SGHDN and CDR2 is FVKESK. The sequenced material came from peripheral blood. This chain is built from TRBV14 and TRBJ2-3, with 10 middle bases fitting TRBD2. The sequence was collected from a man aged 80 or over with acute or convalescent COVID-19. The DNA is TGTGCCAGCAGCCAGCTACTAGCGGGGATCACAGATACGCAGTATTTT. This translates into CASSQLLAGITDTQYF.